What follows is one T cell receptor beta chain and its context. This receptor's antigen is unknown. No base quality information exists; no much larger clone differs at one position. This entry belongs to a study of Graves' ophthalmopathy and Graves' hyperthyroidism (dated by TCRdb to about 2018). Looking at the study overall: Peripheral blood was collected at initial diagnosis, before any treatment. TCR beta repertoire signatures were used to distinguish Graves' ophthalmopathy from Graves' hyperthyroidism and to predict progression to ophthalmopathy. In total, around 130 blood samples were TCR-sequenced: fewer than 50 ophthalmopathy, 80 or so hyperthyroidism and 17 hyperthyroidism-to-ophthalmopathy patients. To explore V-J signatures that distinguish ophthalmopathy from hyperthyroidism, a discovery set of around 100 patients was enrolled, made up of under 50 with ophthalmopathy and 55 to 65 with stable hyperthyroidism. An independent validation cohort was composed of some 19 hyperthyroidism patients and approximately 15 patients who later progressed from hyperthyroidism to ophthalmopathy. In roughly 6 hyperthyroidism patients, T-cell repertoires of thyroid tissue and blood were compared. Once sampling was done, hyperthyroidism patients were given methimazole at a starting dose of 30 mg daily, while ophthalmopathy patients were given high-dose intravenous methylprednisolone.

The study at large found these results: Ophthalmopathy was separated from stable hyperthyroidism by the 13-signature model with roughly 87% sensitivity and just under 84% specificity in cross-validation and with 80%/75% in the test set. Among expanded thyroid clonotypes with frequency above 0.001, most also showed up in blood, which suggests that blood repertoires may reflect the thyroid immune response. In validation, the model predicted ophthalmopathy progression with roughly 68% sensitivity and around 72% specificity; around twelve predicted patients were CT-confirmed with GO in a median of about 7.1 months. Sample size was not predetermined statistically, and investigators were not blinded to group allocation.

Patients with ophthalmopathy had moderately to severely active disease, with a Clinical Activity Score of 3 or more, a NOSPECS grade of 4 or more, and a disease duration of less than 3 months. Anyone with other autoimmune diseases, uncontrolled infections, pregnancy or lactation was excluded from the study. Diagnosis relied on clinical symptoms, serum thyroxine, TRAb, thyroid ultrasound and orbital computed tomography. Using Ficoll-Paque density gradient centrifugation, PBMCs were isolated from about 9.2 ml of fresh peripheral blood. Total RNA was extracted using Trizol reagent, and RNA quality was checked on an Agilent 2100 Bioanalyzer. V was cut back by 6 bases and J by 1 base, leaving a gap of 12 bases between them. Per the germline V gene, SNHLY is the CDR1 and FYNNEI is the CDR2. Measured from the cysteine to the phenylalanine, the CDR3 is 14 residues long. Just CDR3 DNA is preserved here, 42 bases in frame from base 1.

For repertoire sequencing, TCR beta CDR3 regions were amplified from RNA transcripts. The first round of RT-PCR was done with HTBI primers and the Qiagen OneStep RT-PCR kit, and was followed by a second round of multiplex PCR, then size selection and purification. Sequencing of the libraries was carried out on an Illumina HiSeq2000 in paired-end mode with 100 bp reads. On the study's bioinformatics: SOAPnuke was used for read processing, and reads with adapters, uncalled bases, a mean Phred below 15, or no exact constant-primer or identifier match were discarded. COPE v1.2.5 was used to merge high-quality paired reads. Unique nucleotide sequences were defined as clonotypes and aligned to IMGT TRB V, D and J references using MiTCR v1.1. The analysis was limited to V-J combinations with a frequency above 0.0001, which together covered 99.2% of the repertoires. For each V-J combination, a TCR clonal expansion and chaos score was defined as the ratio of F50 clonal expansion to chaos observed in the TCRdist matrix. Features were reduced by Welch's t-statistics and random forest to some 13 V-J combinations, which fed a naive Bayes classifier. The similarity between thyroid and blood repertoires was quantified using the Morisita-Horn index. Clones were called with MiXCR by TCRdb after fastp trimmed the public reads at Q25, and only in-frame beta chains were retained. When rows share a CDR3 protein, they turn into one entry using the most common DNA and genes. V and J calls and clone size were set by TCRdb, not the authors. Here the sample has 200,000 to 250,000 distinct CDR3 sequences; approximately 42% occur a single time. The ten largest clones add up to less than 50% of the sample.

This receptor was obtained from an adult man with Graves' ophthalmopathy. The material sequenced was peripheral blood. This sequence uses TRBV2 and TRBJ2-5; a tentative D call is TRBD2 (5 bases match). CDR3 reads: CASRAHGLQETQYF. Read as DNA, the sequence is TGTGCCAGCAGGGCCCATGGACTCCAAGAGACCCAGTACTTC.